One sample yielded the 27 T cell receptor beta chains listed below, sequenced in a study of Ad26.COV2.S vaccination and SARS-CoV-2 variants. Method: immunoSEQ multiplex PCR; TCRdb's copy keeps in-frame clones and lacks some. The sample shows about 140,000 clones, 86% of them seen only once. Sequencing used peripheral blood, obtained after recovery from COVID-19. The receptors originated from a human donor who had recovered from COVID-19.

The rearrangement joins TRBV19 to TRBJ2-1; D call uncertain. This CDR3 has 17 residues. Trimming took 0 bases from V and 10 from J, leaving 22 bases between them. Looked up from germline, CDR1 is LNHDA and CDR2 is SQIVND (reference sequence). The CDR3 reads CASSIDHRTTGVREQFF. The CDR3 nucleotides read TGTGCCAGTAGTATAGATCATCGGACCACCGGAGTACGAGAGCAGTTCTTC. The full variable domain, rest sourced from reference TRBV19 and TRBJ2-1, is DGGITQSPKYLFRKEGQNVTLSCEQNLNHDAMYWYRQDPGQGLRLIYYSQIVNDFQKGDIAEGYSVSREKKESFPLTVTSAQKNPTAFYLCASSIDHRTTGVREQFFGPGTRLTVL.

This chain links TRBV18 with TRBJ2-5; perhaps D is TRBD1 or TRBD2 (6 bases each). Germline CDR1 reads KGHSH; CDR2 reads LQKENI. Between the trimmed V and J ends, which lost 5 bases and 5 bases, there was a span of 15 bases. This CDR3 contains 14 residues. In nucleotides, the CDR3 is TGTGCCAGCTCAGAAGGACAGAGCGGGGAGACCCAGTACTTC. It specifies CASSEGQSGETQYF.

The chain employs TRBV9 and TRBJ2-6; D unclear. This CDR3 spans 14 amino acids. Trimming cost V 0 bases and J 1 base, with 2 bases left between them. The germline V gene has CDR1 SGDLS and CDR2 YYNGEE. CDR3 coding DNA: TGTGCCAGCAGCGTAGGATCTGGGGCCAACGTCCTGACTTTC. Amino acid sequence: CASSVGSGANVLTF.

The chain carries TRBV6-6 and TRBJ2-7, with TRBD1 matching 7 bases. The V and J ends lost 4 bases and 1 base, in that order; junction bases with no gene match: 4. The CDR3 extends over 14 amino acids. From germline, CDR1 is MNHNY and CDR2 SVGAGI (reference sequence). CDR3 nucleotide sequence: TGTGCCAGCAGTTGGACAGGAGGTTCCTACGAGCAGTACTTC. Its protein product is CASSWTGGSYEQYF.

This sequence joins TRBV7-6 and TRBJ2-2; 8 bases agree with TRBD2. CDR1 SGHVS and CDR2 FNYEAQ come from the germline V gene. The CDR3 is 17 amino acids. V shed 1 base, J shed 0 bases, and the junction held 4 bases outside the gene matches. The CDR3, as DNA: TGTGCCAGCAGCTTAGGGACTAGCCCTTCGAACACCGGGGAGCTGTTTTTT. Translation gives CASSLGTSPSNTGELFF.

The chain combines TRBV6-5 with TRBJ2-2; D possibly uses TRBD1 or TRBD2 (7 bases each). V lost 6 bases, J lost 7 bases, and 18 bases lay in between. Germline assignment: CDR1 MNHEY and CDR2 SVGAGI. The CDR3 loop spans 15 amino acids. CDR3 DNA: TGTGCCAGCAGCCCCGCCAGGGGGGGGGTCGGGGAGCTGTTTTTT. It translates to CASSPARGGVGELFF.

The genes are TRBV14 and TRBJ2-1; 8 bases line up with TRBD1. CDR3 length: 15 amino acids. From germline, CDR1 is SGHDN and CDR2 FVKESK. The trim removed 4 bases at V and 6 bases at J, leaving 8 bases unmatched. The CDR3 is CASSRIGQGFNEQFF. Written as DNA, the CDR3 is TGTGCCAGCAGCCGAATCGGACAGGGTTTCAATGAGCAGTTCTTC.

This chain links TRBV25-1 with TRBJ1-1; 12 nucleotides align to TRBD1. CDR1 MGHDK and CDR2 SYGVNS come from the germline V gene. V was pared by 7 bases and J by 7 bases, with 10 bases of the junction left unmatched. CDR3 size: 15 residues. The CDR3 spells CASKGTGTGGYEAFF. The CDR3 DNA sequence: TGTGCCAGCAAGGGAACCGGGACAGGGGGCTATGAAGCTTTCTTT.

This clone was detected only once. The chain employs TRBV2 and TRBJ1-2, with no clear D. V was cut by 7 bases and J by 7 bases, with 16 bases left in between. CDR3 length equals 13 residues. Germline loops: CDR1 SNHLY, CDR2 FYNNEI. In DNA, the CDR3 is TGTGCCAGCAAGTCAAAGTTTTTGGCTGGCTACACCTTC. Its translation: CASKSKFLAGYTF.

This chain uses TRBV6-5 with TRBJ1-5; tentatively, D is TRBD1 (5 bases). Germline V lookup: CDR1 MNHEY, CDR2 SVGAGI. This CDR3 has 14 amino acids. V was cut by 0 bases and J by 7 bases, with 10 bases left in between. CDR3 loop: CASSYSGEGQPQHF. CDR3 nucleotides: TGTGCCAGCAGTTACTCTGGAGAGGGGCAGCCCCAGCATTTT.

V and J are TRBV30 and TRBJ1-2, with 9 bases identical to TRBD1. Trimming took 4 bases from V and 4 from J; bases not matched to a gene: 19. The CDR3 has 18 amino acids. Germline V CDR1 and CDR2: GTSNPN, SVGIG (reference sequence). The CDR3 coding sequence is TGTGCCTGGACCGAGGTGGGACAGGGCTCTATAGGGCTCTATGGCTACACCTTC. Translation gives CAWTEVGQGSIGLYGYTF.

This CDR3 is CASSLAGGLDQPQHF. CDR3 DNA: TGTGCCAGCAGCTTAGCAGGGGGTTTGGATCAGCCCCAGCATTTT. V is TRBV7-2 and J is TRBJ1-5; tentatively, D is TRBD1 (6 bases). Trimming pared 0 bases from V and 5 bases from J, leaving 11 bases between. Germline V CDR1 and CDR2: SGHTA, FQGNSA. The CDR3 loop spans 15 amino acids.

The chain couples TRBV19 to TRBJ1-2, with D perhaps TRBD1 (5 bases). Between the trimmed V and J ends, which lost 5 bases and 6 bases, there was a span of 19 bases. The germline CDR1 and CDR2 sequences are LNHDA and SQIVND (reference sequence). This CDR3 region has 15 residues. Written as DNA, the CDR3 is TGTGCCAGTAGTGCTGAACAGGTGGCCGTTCATGGCTACACCTTC. As protein: CASSAEQVAVHGYTF.

The chain combines TRBV27 with TRBJ1-1, with 8 bases identical to TRBD1. Per germline, CDR1 MNHEY and CDR2 SMNVEV (reference sequence). The CDR3 totals 13 residues. V shed 8 bases, J shed 4 bases, and the junction held 6 bases outside the gene matches. The CDR3, as DNA: TGTGCCAGCTATGAACAGGGGGGCACTGAAGCTTTCTTT. Residues: CASYEQGGTEAFF.

The genes are TRBV28 and TRBJ1-2; D perhaps matches TRBD1 (5 bases). The CDR3 loop spans 16 amino acids. Trimming left V 6 bases short and J 4 bases short, with 21 bases between. Germline V gives CDR1 MDHEN, CDR2 SYDVKM. DNA for the CDR3: TGTGCCAGCAGAGTTGGGGCTGGGGTAGGGGCCTATGGCTACACCTTC. As protein: CASRVGAGVGAYGYTF.

The rearrangement links TRBV9 to TRBJ1-3; D remains ambiguous. From germline, CDR1 is SGDLS and CDR2 YYNGEE. Deletions cut 3 bases from V and 0 bases from J, with 7 bases between. The CDR3 loop spans 14 amino acids. This chain's CDR3 is CASSDRSSGNTIYF. CDR3 DNA: TGTGCCAGCAGCGACCGAAGCTCTGGAAACACCATATATTTT.

This rearrangement joins TRBV3-1 (or the pseudogene TRBV3-2) to TRBJ1-4; 10 bases are shared with TRBD1. J was trimmed by 7 bases and V by 4 bases; bases with no gene match: 6. CDR1 is LGHDT, CDR2 YNNKEL, per germline (reference sequence). The length of the CDR3 is 15 residues. CDR3 coding DNA: TGTGCCAGCAGCCCCCCGGGGACAGGGGCTGAAAAACTGTTTTTT. Protein sequence: CASSPPGTGAEKLFF.

On this clone: A much bigger clone sits one base away, suggesting this may be a read error. Other DNA sequences within the sample encode an identical CDR3. The chain is built from TRBV9 and TRBJ2-2; 8 bases are a match to TRBD2. Germline CDR1 is SGDLS and CDR2 is YYNGEE. The CDR3 spans 16 residues. After removal of 0 bases from V and 3 bases from J, the junction contained 4 bases not matched to a gene. Here the CDR3 reads CASSVAVGGDTGELFF. The CDR3 coding sequence is TGTGCCAGCAGCGTAGCAGTCGGGGGGGACACCGGGGAGCTGTTTTTT.

The chain combines TRBV15 with TRBJ2-7, with a possible D match to TRBD1 (7 bases). Between the trimmed V and J ends, which lost 1 base and 0 bases, there was a span of 10 bases. The CDR3 runs 15 residues. The germline gives CDR1 LNHNV, CDR2 YYDKDF (reference sequence). The CDR3 sequence: CATSRGRDSSYEQYF. CDR3 bases: TGTGCCACCAGCAGAGGGCGGGACAGCTCCTACGAGCAGTACTTC.

The CDR3 DNA is TGTGCCAGCAGCGTAGTTGATGGGACTAGCGGGGATACGCAGTATTTT. Amino acids: CASSVVDGTSGDTQYF. The rearrangement joins TRBV9 to TRBJ2-3; 12 bases map to TRBD2. The CDR3 runs 16 residues. Per germline, CDR1 SGDLS and CDR2 YYNGEE. V gave up 0 bases and J gave up 6 bases; unmatched junction bases: 5.

The CDR3 protein is CARRGGGGASEQYF. The CDR3 bases are TGTGCCCGCCGCGGGGGCGGGGGGGCTTCCGAGCAGTACTTC. The chain employs TRBV5-6 and TRBJ2-7; 9 bases line up with TRBD2. In germline, CDR1 is SGHDT, CDR2 YYEEEE. The length of the CDR3 is 14 residues. V was clipped by 10 bases and J by 6 bases; unmatched bases: 14.

This sequence joins TRBV9 and TRBJ1-5; the match to TRBD1 covers 7 bases. There are 16 residues in the CDR3. Germline values: CDR1 SGDLS, CDR2 YYNGEE. The V and J ends lost 4 bases and 4 bases, in that order; junction bases with no gene match: 11. DNA for the CDR3: TGTGCCAGCAGCCCGGGGCAAGGGGGCCAAAATCAGCCCCAGCATTTT. Its protein is CASSPGQGGQNQPQHF.

This sequence joins TRBV24-1 and TRBJ2-7; the D is unclear. The V gene lost 3 bases and the J gene lost 0 bases, with 5 bases spanning the gap. The CDR3 covers 13 residues. From germline, CDR1 is KGHDR and CDR2 SFDVKD. The CDR3 sequence: CATSDVISYEQYF. CDR3 DNA sequence: TGTGCCACCAGTGATGTCATCTCCTACGAGCAGTACTTC.

The chain joins TRBV3-1 (or the pseudogene TRBV3-2) to TRBJ1-2; unclear D gene. CDR3 length: 15 residues. V dropped 4 bases and J dropped 5 bases, with 17 bases sitting between them. From germline, CDR1 is LGHDT and CDR2 YNNKEL (reference sequence). The CDR3 DNA sequence: TGTGCCAGCAGCCCCCAGTCCGGACCGGGATATGGCTACACCTTC. It specifies CASSPQSGPGYGYTF.

The J gene is TRBJ2-3, the V gene TRBV6-2 or TRBV6-3; no firm D call. CDR3 size: 11 residues. The V end was cut by 6 bases, the J end by 8 bases, with 9 bases between. Looked up from germline, CDR1 is MNHEY and CDR2 is SVGEGT. CDR3 bases: TGTGCCAGCAGCACCTCCGGTACGCAGTATTTT. Translating it yields CASSTSGTQYF.

J is TRBJ2-1 and V is TRBV4-3, with 12 nucleotides matching TRBD2. The germline CDR1 and CDR2 sequences are LGHNA and YSLEER. V lost 1 base to trimming and J lost 6 bases; unmatched junction nucleotides: 7. The CDR3 is 17 amino acids. The CDR3 nucleotides are TGCGCCAGCAGCCAAGTACCCCTAGCGGGGGGGCTCAATGAGCAGTTCTTC. Encoded protein: CASSQVPLAGGLNEQFF.

The CDR3 DNA is TGCGCCAGCAGCTTTAACAGGGGAAATGAGCAGTTCTTC. Translated, it gives CASSFNRGNEQFF. The chain carries TRBV5-1 and TRBJ2-1; TRBD1 aligns across 7 bases. The CDR3 is 13 residues long. The germline gives CDR1 SGHRS, CDR2 YFSETQ. V lost 2 bases to trimming and J lost 7 bases; unmatched junction nucleotides: 3. The variable domain in full, with the rest retrieved from reference TRBV5-1 and TRBJ2-1, is KAGVTQTPRYLIKTRGQQVTLSCSPISGHRSVSWYQQTPGQGLQFLFEYFSETQRNKGNFPGRFSGRQFSNSRSEMNVSTLELGDSALYLCASSFNRGNEQFFGPGTRLTVL.